This note documents a single T cell receptor (beta chain) sequence. What it binds is unknown. Germline values: CDR1 SGHAT, CDR2 FQNNGV. This CDR3 region has 15 residues. The data originate from a study of post-analysis software for immune sequencing data. The authors incorporated unique molecular identifiers into the TCR beta cDNA libraries. TCRdb reprocessed the PCR reads with MiXCR, giving one entry per CDR3 protein. Among hundreds of thousands of distinct CDR3 sequences listed, approximately 60% were seen once. Regarding the study as a whole: Patients had higher frequencies than controls of roughly 5 TRBV segments, including TRBV5-6, TRBV5-1 and TRBV20-1.

This sequence originates from a girl aged 2 to 9 with multiple sclerosis. Sequenced sample: blood. The chain recombines TRBV11-2 with TRBJ2-5, with 9 bases that match TRBD1. The J call is in doubt because the DNA end fits TRBJ2-7 better. The CDR3 nucleotides read TGTGCCAGCAGCTTAACACAGGGGGCTCTTTACGAGCAGTACTTC. As protein: CASSLTQGALYEQYF.